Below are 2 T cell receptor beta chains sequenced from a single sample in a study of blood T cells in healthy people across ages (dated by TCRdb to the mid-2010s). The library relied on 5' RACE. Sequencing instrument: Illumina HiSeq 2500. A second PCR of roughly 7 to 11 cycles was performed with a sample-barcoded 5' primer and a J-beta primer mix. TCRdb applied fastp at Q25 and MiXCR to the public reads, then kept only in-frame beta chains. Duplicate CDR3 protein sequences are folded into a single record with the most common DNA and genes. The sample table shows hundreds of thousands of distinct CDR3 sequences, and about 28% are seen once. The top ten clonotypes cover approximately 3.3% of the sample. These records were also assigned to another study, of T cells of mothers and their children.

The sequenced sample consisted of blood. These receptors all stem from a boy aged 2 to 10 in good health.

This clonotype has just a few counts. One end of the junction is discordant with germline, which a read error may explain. CDR3 protein: CASGFPRGAPITGELFF. In DNA, the CDR3 is TGCGCCAGCGGCTTCCCCAGGGGGGCTCCTATCACCGGGGAGCTGTTTTTT. The V gene is TRBV5-1, the J gene TRBJ2-2, with D possibly TRBD1 on 7 matching bases. Germline CDR1 and CDR2: SGHRS and YFSETQ. This CDR3 spans 17 amino acids.

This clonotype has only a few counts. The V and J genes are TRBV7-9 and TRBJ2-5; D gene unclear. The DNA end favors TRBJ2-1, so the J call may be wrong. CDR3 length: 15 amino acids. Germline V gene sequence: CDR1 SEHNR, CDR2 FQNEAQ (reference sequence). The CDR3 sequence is CASQSIVQDYNEQFF. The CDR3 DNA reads TGTGCCAGCCAATCCATAGTGCAGGATTACAATGAGCAGTTCTTC.